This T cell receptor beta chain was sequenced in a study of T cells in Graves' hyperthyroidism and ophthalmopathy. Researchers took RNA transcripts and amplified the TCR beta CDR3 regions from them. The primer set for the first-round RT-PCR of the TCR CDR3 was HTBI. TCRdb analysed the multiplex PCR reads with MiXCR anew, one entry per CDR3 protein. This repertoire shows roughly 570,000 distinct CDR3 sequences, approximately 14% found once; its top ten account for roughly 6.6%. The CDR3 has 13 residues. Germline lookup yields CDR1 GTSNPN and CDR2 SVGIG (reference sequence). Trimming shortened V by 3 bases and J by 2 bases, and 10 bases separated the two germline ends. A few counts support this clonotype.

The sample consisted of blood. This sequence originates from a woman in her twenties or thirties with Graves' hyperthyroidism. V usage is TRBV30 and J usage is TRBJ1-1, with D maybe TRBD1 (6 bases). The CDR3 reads CAWRRQDNTEAFF. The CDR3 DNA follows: TGTGCCTGGAGGAGACAGGATAACACTGAAGCTTTCTTT.